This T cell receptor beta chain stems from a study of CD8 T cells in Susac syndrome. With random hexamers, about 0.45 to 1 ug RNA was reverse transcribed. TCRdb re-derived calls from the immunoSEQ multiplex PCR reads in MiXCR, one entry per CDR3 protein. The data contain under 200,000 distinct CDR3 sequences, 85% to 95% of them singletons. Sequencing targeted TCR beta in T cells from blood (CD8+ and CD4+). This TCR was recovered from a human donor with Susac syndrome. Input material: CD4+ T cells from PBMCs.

The DNA for the CDR3 is TGTGCCTGGAGTGGCCCTCTAGGGAACACCGGGGAGCTGTTTTTT. Translated: CAWSGPLGNTGELFF. The chain is built from TRBV30 and TRBJ2-2; unclear D gene. The CDR3 runs 15 residues. Germline values: CDR1 GTSNPN, CDR2 SVGIG (reference sequence). The ends were cut back, 1 base at V and 1 base at J, with 10 bases in the middle.